This T cell receptor beta chain derives from a study of vaccination and CD4 T cells after COVID-19 (dated by TCRdb to between 2022 and 2023). Concerning the study at large: SARS-CoV-2 positivity had been established in the convalescent patients by nasal swab PCR, and mild disease was recorded in roughly 9 of these patients and severe disease in one. In the convalescent cohort there were six males and four females, among whom were two Hispanic individuals, seven Caucasians, two Asians and one multiracial person. Each participant got two doses of either the Pfizer-BioNTech BNT162b2 vaccine (n=8) or the Moderna mRNA-1273 vaccine (n=2). Post-COVID blood samples from convalescent patients were collected a median of roughly 100 days after diagnosis, with a range of 35 to 161 days. The time from the second vaccine dose to post-vaccine blood sampling had a median of approximately 72 days and ranged from about 14 to 250 days. Overlapping spike peptide pools from SARS-CoV-2 and from the common cold coronaviruses HCoV-NL63, HCoV-OC43 and HCoV-229E were used as culture stimuli. In control cultures, a CEFX viral epitope pool was used as positive control, an HIV-1 Nef peptide pool was used as negative control, or no peptide was added. In under twelve COVID-19 convalescent patients and 4 infection-naive healthy vaccine recipients, researchers compared the spike-specific CD4+ TCR repertoire from before mRNA vaccination with the repertoire from after. What the work shows at the level of the full study, not this receptor alone: The number of convalescent patients in the study was relatively small, and the study did not examine early timepoints following natural infection. In convalescent patients, a median around 86% of post-vaccine SARS-CoV-2-reactive clones were detected only after vaccination, suggesting vaccine-specific priming. In convalescent patients, nearly all vaccine-specific clones (304 of 307) were found to be mono-reactive for SARS-CoV-2 spike rather than cross-reactive with common cold coronaviruses. The median number of SARS-CoV-2-reactive clonotypes rose from under 25 after infection to roughly 38 after vaccination, but the change was not significant.

Including the terminal cysteine and phenylalanine, the CDR3 comprises 15 residues. The retained sequence is limited to the CDR3, 45 bases, with the frame set at the first base. V gives up 3 bases and J gives up 3 bases, and the segment between their germline ends measures 15 bases. The germline V gene provides CDR1 MNHNS and CDR2 SASEGT. The library was produced with PCR. TCR sequencing of DNA from cultured CD4+ T cells used the Oncomine TCR Beta short-read assay at the Johns Hopkins FTIC core. The QIAamp micro DNA kit was used to extract genomic DNA from the cultured CD4+ T cells. The Oncomine TCR Beta libraries from cultured CD4+ T cells were pooled using unique dual indexes and then sequenced on an Illumina iSeq 100. In the paper's pipeline: Non-productive sequences were removed, and CDR3s that did not start with C, did not end with F or W, or were shorter than 7 amino acids were discarded. Antigen-specific clonotypes were identified using the MANAFEST web application through comparison of peptide-stimulated wells with reference and other culture wells. Positive clones required FDR below 0.05, an odds ratio above 5, and productive frequency above 0.1% in at least two of three replicate wells. Clonotypes that were significantly expanded in both SARS-CoV-2 spike wells and at least one common cold coronavirus spike condition were defined as cross-reactive. Similarity between CDR3 sequences was evaluated in R version 3.6.1 using Levenshtein distances (stringdist) and unrooted phylogenetic trees (ape). TCRdb trimmed public reads at Q25 via fastp, called clones via MiXCR and kept in-frame beta chains. Rows are combined by CDR3 protein, so each entry shows the most common genes and DNA. These V and J calls originate from TCRdb's pipeline instead of the authors' own analysis. The sample has 15,000 to 20,000 distinct CDR3 sequences on record, around 49% of them singletons. Around 3.6% of the sample goes to the ten largest clones.

This specimen's treatment or condition label, interpreted: roughly 10-day PBMC culture with coronavirus spike peptide pools or control peptides (ViraFEST assay). The study used the ViraFEST assay, which expanded antigen-specific T cells with peptide pools and then identified expanded clonotypes by TCR sequencing. Positive SARS-CoV-2 PCR tests in the convalescent patients dated from March to December 2020, before Alpha, Beta and Delta variants emerged in the United States. Fewer than 2.5 million PBMCs per well were cultured in IMDM with approximately 5% human AB serum and around 10 IU/ml IL-2, plus 10 ug/ml peptide pools. Half of the culture medium was replaced with fresh IL-2-containing medium on days 3 and 7. Once the cells had been in culture for around 10 days, the EasySep CD4+ T cell isolation kit was used to isolate CD4+ T cells by negative selection. PBMCs were separated from whole blood using Ficoll-Paque Plus gradient centrifugation and then either used fresh or cryopreserved at -140C. In general, triplicate wells were set up for every culture condition.

Comment on this clonotype: Which antigen it targets is not known. It has no much larger one-base neighbor in the sample; base qualities were not kept.

The V gene is TRBV6-1 and the J gene is TRBJ2-7; matching of 5 bases hints at TRBD1 as the D gene. The source is a human donor who had recovered from COVID-19. The sequenced sample consisted of CD4+ T cells from blood, cultured in vitro. The DNA sequence is given as TGTGCCAGCAGTGACGTATCCAGGGCTTTCTACGAGCAGTACTTC. Its product reads: CASSDVSRAFYEQYF.